What follows is one T cell receptor beta chain and its context. The antigen remains undetermined. This specimen comes from a study of T cell responses to AZD1222 COVID-19 vaccine. Findings and limits, study-wide: Dominant at 160-218 and 743-854, vaccine-associated CD4 TCRs also spanned spike. Close to half of all spike-specific TCRs reportedly target regions of the variants that are unmutated.

Germline CDR1 reads LNHNV; CDR2 reads YYDKDF (reference sequence). The CDR3 contains 13 residues. Trimming removed 5 bases from V and 4 bases from J, with 11 bases in between. Measured with immunoSEQ multiplex PCR; TCRdb has only the in-frame clones, and not every one. The sample lists approximately 70,000 clones; about nine tenths were seen once. This receptor was identified in an adult in good health. The sample in question was peripheral blood, obtained on day 0 of AZD1222 vaccination. The genes are TRBV15 and TRBJ1-1, with D hard to call. The CDR3 spells CATSSRFFTEAFF. CDR3 coding DNA: TGTGCCACCAGCTCGAGGTTTTTCACTGAAGCTTTCTTT.